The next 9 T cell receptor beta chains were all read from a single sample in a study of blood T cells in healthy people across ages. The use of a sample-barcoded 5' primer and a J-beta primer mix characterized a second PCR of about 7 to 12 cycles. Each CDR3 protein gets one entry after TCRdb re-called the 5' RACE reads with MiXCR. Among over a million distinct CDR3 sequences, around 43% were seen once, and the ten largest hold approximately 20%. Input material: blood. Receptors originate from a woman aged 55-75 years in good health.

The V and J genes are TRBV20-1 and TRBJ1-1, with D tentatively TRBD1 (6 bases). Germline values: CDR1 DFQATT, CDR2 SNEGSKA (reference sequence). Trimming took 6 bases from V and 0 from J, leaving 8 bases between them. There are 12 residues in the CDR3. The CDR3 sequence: CSAAGVNTEAFF. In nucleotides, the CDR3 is TGCAGTGCAGCAGGGGTGAACACTGAAGCTTTCTTT.

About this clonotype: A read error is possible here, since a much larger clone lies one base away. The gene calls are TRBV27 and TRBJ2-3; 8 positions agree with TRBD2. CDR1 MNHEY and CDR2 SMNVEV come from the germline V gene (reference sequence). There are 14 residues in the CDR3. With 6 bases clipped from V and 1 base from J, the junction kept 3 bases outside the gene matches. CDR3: CASRLLAGTDTQYF. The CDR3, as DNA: TGTGCCAGCAGGCTACTAGCGGGCACAGATACGCAGTATTTT.

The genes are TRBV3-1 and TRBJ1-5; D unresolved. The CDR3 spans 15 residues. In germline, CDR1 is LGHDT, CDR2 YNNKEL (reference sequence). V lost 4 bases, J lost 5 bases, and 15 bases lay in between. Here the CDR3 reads CASSPNTGGDQPQHF. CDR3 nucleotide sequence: TGTGCCAGCAGCCCTAATACGGGAGGCGATCAGCCCCAGCATTTT.

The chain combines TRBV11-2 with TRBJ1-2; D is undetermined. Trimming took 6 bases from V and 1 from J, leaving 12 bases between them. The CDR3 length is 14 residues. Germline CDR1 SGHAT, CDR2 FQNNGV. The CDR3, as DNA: TGTGCCAGCAGTCATGACGGCCTTAACTATGGCTACACCTTC. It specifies CASSHDGLNYGYTF.

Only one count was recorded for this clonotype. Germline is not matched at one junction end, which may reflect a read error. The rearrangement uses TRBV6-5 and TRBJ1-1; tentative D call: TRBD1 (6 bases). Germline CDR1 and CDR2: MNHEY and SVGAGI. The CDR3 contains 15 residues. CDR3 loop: CVSSYGGGGSGEAFF. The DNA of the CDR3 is TGTGTCAGCAGTTACGGGGGGGGCGGGTCTGGTGAAGCTTTCTTT.

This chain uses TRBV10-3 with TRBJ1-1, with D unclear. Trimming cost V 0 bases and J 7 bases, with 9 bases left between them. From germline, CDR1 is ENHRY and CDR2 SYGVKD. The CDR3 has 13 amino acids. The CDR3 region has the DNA TGTGCCATCAGTGAGTCTACAAGAGATGAAGCTTTCTTT. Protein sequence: CAISESTRDEAFF.

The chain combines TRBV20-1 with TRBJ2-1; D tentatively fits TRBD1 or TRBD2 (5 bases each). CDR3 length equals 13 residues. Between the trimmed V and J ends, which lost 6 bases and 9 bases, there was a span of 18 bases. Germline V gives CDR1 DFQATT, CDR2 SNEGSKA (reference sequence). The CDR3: CSASLTGTGEQFF. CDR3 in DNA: TGCAGTGCGAGTTTAACGGGGACGGGTGAGCAGTTCTTC.

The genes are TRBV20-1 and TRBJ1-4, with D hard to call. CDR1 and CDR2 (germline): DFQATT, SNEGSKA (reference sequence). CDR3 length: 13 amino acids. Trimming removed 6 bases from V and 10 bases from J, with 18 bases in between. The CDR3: CSARRPADGKLFF. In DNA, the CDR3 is TGCAGTGCCCGCCGGCCGGCCGATGGAAAACTGTTTTTT.

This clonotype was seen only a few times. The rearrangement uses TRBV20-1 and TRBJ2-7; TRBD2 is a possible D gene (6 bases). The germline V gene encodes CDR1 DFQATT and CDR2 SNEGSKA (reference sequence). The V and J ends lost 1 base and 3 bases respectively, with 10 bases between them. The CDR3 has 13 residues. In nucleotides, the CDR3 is TGCAGTGCTAGAGTCGCGGGGTTCTACGAGCAGTACTTC. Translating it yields CSARVAGFYEQYF.